This paragraph covers one TCR beta chain sequence. The antigen is unknown. This record belongs to a study of T cell responses to AZD1222 COVID-19 vaccine. Data came from immunoSEQ multiplex PCR; TCRdb stores just in-frame clones and leaves some out. The sample contains 75,000 to 95,000 clones, less than 95% of which appear only once. Study-wide results and limits: Spike was spanned by vaccine-associated CD4 TCRs, with dominance at 160-218 and 743-854.

Source: peripheral blood, taken 28 days after the second AZD1222 dose. This receptor was obtained from an adult who received the AZD1222 COVID-19 vaccine.

The CDR3 loop is CASSTGGGYTF. The DNA for the CDR3 is TGTGCCAGTAGTACTGGGGGAGGCTACACCTTC. The rearrangement links TRBV19 to TRBJ1-2, with D tentatively TRBD1 (5 bases). Germline V gene data show CDR1 as LNHDA and CDR2 as SQIVND (reference sequence). This CDR3 comprises 11 residues. V dropped 4 bases and J dropped 8 bases, with 8 bases sitting between them.